This TCR beta chain was sequenced for a study of T cells expressing NK-cell markers. Study results and caveats: These clonotypes, the leaders elsewhere, also led the CD3+CD56-NKG2C+ fraction in a handful of donors.

Notes on this clonotype: The antigen is not known.

No DNA is given; TCRdb re-called the 5' RACE reads and lists each CDR3 protein once. Recorded for this sample: 150,000 to 200,000 distinct CDR3 sequences. Germline CDR1 reads KGHDR; CDR2 reads SFDVKD. There are 16 residues in the CDR3. The source of this sequence is a man aged 18-70 years in good health. The chain combines TRBV24-1 with TRBJ2-7; without DNA, the TCRdb call of TRBD1 cannot be checked. The source material was blood T cells: a sorted CD56 or NKG2C T cell subset, CD4+ or CD8+ T cells, or bulk PBMC T cells (not recorded which). The CDR3 sequence: CATSEHRDRGSYEQYF.